This record concerns one T cell receptor (beta chain) sequence. Its antigen remains unknown. Of the isolated RNA, all was reverse transcribed, and so the sequenced material was expressed TCRB transcripts. Sequenced by immunoSEQ multiplex PCR; TCRdb stores in-frame clones only, minus some. This sample has about 250,000 clones, with over 12% found just once. Trimming cost V 5 bases and J 4 bases, with 13 bases left between them. Germline CDR1 reads SGHVS; CDR2 reads FQNEAQ. The CDR3 has 14 residues. This sample is part of a study of beta chain features in type 1 diabetes. Study-wide context: Examination of sorted cells across all samples involved approximately 100,000,000 cells.

Whole-study results and caveats: When Type 1 diabetes patients were examined, their TCRB CDR3s proved moderately but significantly shorter in all four CD4+ subsets.

V gene TRBV7-8 combines with J gene TRBJ2-3; D may be TRBD2 (5 bases). Sequences were obtained from naive CD4+ T cells from blood. This clonotype was sampled from a woman in her thirties or forties in good health. The CDR3 sequence: CASSPRFGADTQYF. The CDR3 region has the DNA TGTGCCAGCAGCCCTCGGTTCGGGGCAGATACGCAGTATTTT.